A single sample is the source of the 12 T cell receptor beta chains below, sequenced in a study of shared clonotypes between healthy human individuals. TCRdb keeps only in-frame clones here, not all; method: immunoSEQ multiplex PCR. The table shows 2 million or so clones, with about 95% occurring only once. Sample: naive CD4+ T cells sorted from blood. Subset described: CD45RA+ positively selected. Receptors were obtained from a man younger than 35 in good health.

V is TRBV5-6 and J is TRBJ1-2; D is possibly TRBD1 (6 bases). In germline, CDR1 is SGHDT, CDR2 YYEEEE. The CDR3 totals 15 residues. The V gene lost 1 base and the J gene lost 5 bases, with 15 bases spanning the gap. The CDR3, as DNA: TGTGCCAGCAGCTTGCTAAGGGACACCATTTATGGCTACACCTTC. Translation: CASSLLRDTIYGYTF.

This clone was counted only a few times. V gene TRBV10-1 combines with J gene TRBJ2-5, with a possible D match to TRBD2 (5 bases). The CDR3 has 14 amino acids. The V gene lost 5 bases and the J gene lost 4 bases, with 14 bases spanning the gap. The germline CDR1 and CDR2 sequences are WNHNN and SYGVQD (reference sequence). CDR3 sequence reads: CASSPGNSPETQYF. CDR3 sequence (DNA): TGCGCCAGCAGTCCCGGGAACTCTCCAGAGACCCAGTACTTC.

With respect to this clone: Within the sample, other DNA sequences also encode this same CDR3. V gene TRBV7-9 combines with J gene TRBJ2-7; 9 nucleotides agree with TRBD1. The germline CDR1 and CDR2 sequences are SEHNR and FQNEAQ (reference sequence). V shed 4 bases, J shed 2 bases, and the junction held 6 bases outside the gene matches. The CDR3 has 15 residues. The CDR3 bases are TGTGCCAGCAGCTCTTCGGGGACAGGGCCCTACGAGCAGTACTTC. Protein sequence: CASSSSGTGPYEQYF. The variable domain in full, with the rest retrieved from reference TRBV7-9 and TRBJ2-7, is DTGVSQNPRHKITKRGQNVTFRCDPISEHNRLYWYRQTLGQGPEFLTYFQNEAQLEKSRLLSDRFSAERPKGSFSTLEIQRTEQGDSAMYLCASSSSGTGPYEQYFGPGTRLTVT.

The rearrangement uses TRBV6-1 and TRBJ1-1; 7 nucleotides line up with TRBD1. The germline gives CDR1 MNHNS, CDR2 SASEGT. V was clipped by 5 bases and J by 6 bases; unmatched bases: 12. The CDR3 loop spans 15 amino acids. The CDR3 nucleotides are TGTGCCAGCAGTAACCCCACTACTCAGGGGGCTGAAGCTTTCTTT. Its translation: CASSNPTTQGAEAFF.

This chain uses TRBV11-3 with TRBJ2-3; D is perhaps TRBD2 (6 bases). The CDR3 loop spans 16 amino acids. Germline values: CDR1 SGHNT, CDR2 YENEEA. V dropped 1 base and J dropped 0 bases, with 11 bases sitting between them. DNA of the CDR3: TGTGCCAGCAGCTTAGGGGATAGCGGAAGCACAGATACGCAGTATTTT. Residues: CASSLGDSGSTDTQYF.

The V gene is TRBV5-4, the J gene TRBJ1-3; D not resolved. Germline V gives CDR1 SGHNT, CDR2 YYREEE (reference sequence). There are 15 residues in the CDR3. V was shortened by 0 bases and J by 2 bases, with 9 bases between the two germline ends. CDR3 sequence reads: CASSLDLVPGNTIYF. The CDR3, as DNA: TGTGCCAGCAGCTTGGATCTAGTCCCTGGAAACACCATATATTTT.

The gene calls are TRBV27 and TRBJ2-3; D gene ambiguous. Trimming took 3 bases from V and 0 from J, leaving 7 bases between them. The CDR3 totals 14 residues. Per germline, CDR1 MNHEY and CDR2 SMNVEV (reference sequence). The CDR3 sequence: CASSFKDSTDTQYF. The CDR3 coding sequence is TGTGCCAGCAGTTTTAAGGACAGCACAGATACGCAGTATTTT.

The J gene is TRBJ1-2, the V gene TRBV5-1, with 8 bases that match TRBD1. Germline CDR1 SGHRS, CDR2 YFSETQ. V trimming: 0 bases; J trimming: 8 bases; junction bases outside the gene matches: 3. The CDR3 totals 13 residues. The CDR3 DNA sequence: TGCGCCAGCAGCTTGGGAGGACAGGGCGGCTACACCTTC. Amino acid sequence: CASSLGGQGGYTF.

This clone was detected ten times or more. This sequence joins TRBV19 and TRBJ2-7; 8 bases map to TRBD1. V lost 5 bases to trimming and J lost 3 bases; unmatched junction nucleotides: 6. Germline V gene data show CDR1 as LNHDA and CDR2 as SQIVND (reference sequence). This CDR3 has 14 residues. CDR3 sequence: CASSAGTGRYEQYF. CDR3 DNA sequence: TGTGCCAGTAGTGCCGGGACAGGACGCTACGAGCAGTACTTC.

The CDR3 DNA is TGCGCCAGCAGCCAAGAATCAGGGACAGCGTTCTACGAGCAGTACTTC. It codes for CASSQESGTAFYEQYF. V and J are TRBV4-1 and TRBJ2-7; 7 bases are a match to TRBD1. The CDR3 has 16 amino acids. Unmatched junction bases numbered 8, after V lost 0 bases and J lost 3 bases. Germline CDR1 MGHRA, CDR2 YSYEKL.

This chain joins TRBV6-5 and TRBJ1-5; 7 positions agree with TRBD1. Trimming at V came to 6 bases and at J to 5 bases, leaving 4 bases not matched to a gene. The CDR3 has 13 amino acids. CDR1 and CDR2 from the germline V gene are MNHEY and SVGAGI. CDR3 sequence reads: CASRGGVDQPQHF. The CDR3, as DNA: TGTGCCAGCAGAGGGGGCGTTGATCAGCCCCAGCATTTT.

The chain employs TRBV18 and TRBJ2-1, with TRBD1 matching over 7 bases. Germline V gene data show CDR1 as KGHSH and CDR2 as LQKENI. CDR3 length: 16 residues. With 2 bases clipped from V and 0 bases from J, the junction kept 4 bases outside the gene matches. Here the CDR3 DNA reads TGTGCCAGCTCACCAACGACAGGGAGCTCCTACAATGAGCAGTTCTTC. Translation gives CASSPTTGSSYNEQFF.